This T cell receptor (beta chain) was documented in a study of technical replicates of blood from several donors. Germline V lookup: CDR1 SNHLY, CDR2 FYNNEI. Trimming removed 8 bases from V and 0 bases from J; junction bases left unmatched: 3. This CDR3 is built from 14 residues. Clones were sequenced by immunoSEQ multiplex PCR, and TCRdb holds only the in-frame ones, with some missing. The table has approximately 73,000 clones, 93% seen once. The source material was T cells isolated from PBMCs. The chain carries TRBV2 and TRBJ2-7, with 11 bases fitting TRBD2. The TCR sequence derives from a human donor in good health. DNA of the CDR3: TGTGCCAGCTTGGGACTAGCGGCCTCCTACGAGCAGTACTTC. Residues: CASLGLAASYEQYF.